The subject of this entry is one TCR beta chain. Its antigen is as yet unknown. Sequencing used immunoSEQ multiplex PCR; TCRdb keeps in-frame clones, though not all of them. The data contain about 33,000 clones, roughly 86% of them singletons. The sample belongs to a study of chemoradiotherapy in HPV16-positive cancers. Study-wide background: Candidate HPV-specific T-cell clones and common TCR motifs came from functional assays in a couple of HPV16-positive patients. Study-level findings and limits: In HPV16-positive patients, HPV-responsive T-cell expansion tracked better recurrence-free survival. HPV-specific T cells were functionally defined from only a couple of HPV16-positive patients. During treatment, candidate HPV-specific clones and E7-related motifs expanded in tumor.

From germline, CDR1 is MDHEN and CDR2 SYDVKM. V gave up 6 bases and J gave up 3 bases, with 17 bases separating them. There are 15 residues in the CDR3. The J gene is TRBJ1-2, the V gene TRBV28, with D perhaps TRBD1 (6 bases). Sequencing used blood, obtained from a patient who underwent chemoradiotherapy. This TCR derives from a human donor with HPV-associated anogenital cancer. In DNA, the CDR3 is TGTGCCAGCAGCGGGACACGTATTTTCGACTATGGCTACACCTTC. Its translation: CASSGTRIFDYGYTF.